Sequencing of this T cell receptor (beta chain) was carried out in a study of blood T cell repertoires in COVID-19. Study overall: Samples of COVID-19 (acute and convalescent) were obtained from the United States, Italy and Spain.

Original methodology: Nucleated cell counts were estimated from reference gene primer amplification. Method: immunoSEQ multiplex PCR; TCRdb's copy keeps in-frame clones and lacks some. V and J calls and clone size are given by that table; D and trimming were obtained from the DNA. The repertoire has fewer than 35,000 clones, around 87% of them found once; the top ten carry over 1.5%. This receptor was obtained from a man over 45 with active or convalescent COVID-19. Sequencing was done on a sample of peripheral blood.

The CDR3 spells CASGEGLEKLFF. In nucleotides, the CDR3 is TGTGCCTCAGGAGAGGGTTTGGAAAAACTGTTTTTT. This rearrangement joins TRBV19 to TRBJ1-4; D remains unclear. CDR3 length: 12 residues. The V gene lost 11 bases and the J gene lost 8 bases, with 15 bases spanning the gap. Per germline, CDR1 LNHDA and CDR2 SQIVND (reference sequence).